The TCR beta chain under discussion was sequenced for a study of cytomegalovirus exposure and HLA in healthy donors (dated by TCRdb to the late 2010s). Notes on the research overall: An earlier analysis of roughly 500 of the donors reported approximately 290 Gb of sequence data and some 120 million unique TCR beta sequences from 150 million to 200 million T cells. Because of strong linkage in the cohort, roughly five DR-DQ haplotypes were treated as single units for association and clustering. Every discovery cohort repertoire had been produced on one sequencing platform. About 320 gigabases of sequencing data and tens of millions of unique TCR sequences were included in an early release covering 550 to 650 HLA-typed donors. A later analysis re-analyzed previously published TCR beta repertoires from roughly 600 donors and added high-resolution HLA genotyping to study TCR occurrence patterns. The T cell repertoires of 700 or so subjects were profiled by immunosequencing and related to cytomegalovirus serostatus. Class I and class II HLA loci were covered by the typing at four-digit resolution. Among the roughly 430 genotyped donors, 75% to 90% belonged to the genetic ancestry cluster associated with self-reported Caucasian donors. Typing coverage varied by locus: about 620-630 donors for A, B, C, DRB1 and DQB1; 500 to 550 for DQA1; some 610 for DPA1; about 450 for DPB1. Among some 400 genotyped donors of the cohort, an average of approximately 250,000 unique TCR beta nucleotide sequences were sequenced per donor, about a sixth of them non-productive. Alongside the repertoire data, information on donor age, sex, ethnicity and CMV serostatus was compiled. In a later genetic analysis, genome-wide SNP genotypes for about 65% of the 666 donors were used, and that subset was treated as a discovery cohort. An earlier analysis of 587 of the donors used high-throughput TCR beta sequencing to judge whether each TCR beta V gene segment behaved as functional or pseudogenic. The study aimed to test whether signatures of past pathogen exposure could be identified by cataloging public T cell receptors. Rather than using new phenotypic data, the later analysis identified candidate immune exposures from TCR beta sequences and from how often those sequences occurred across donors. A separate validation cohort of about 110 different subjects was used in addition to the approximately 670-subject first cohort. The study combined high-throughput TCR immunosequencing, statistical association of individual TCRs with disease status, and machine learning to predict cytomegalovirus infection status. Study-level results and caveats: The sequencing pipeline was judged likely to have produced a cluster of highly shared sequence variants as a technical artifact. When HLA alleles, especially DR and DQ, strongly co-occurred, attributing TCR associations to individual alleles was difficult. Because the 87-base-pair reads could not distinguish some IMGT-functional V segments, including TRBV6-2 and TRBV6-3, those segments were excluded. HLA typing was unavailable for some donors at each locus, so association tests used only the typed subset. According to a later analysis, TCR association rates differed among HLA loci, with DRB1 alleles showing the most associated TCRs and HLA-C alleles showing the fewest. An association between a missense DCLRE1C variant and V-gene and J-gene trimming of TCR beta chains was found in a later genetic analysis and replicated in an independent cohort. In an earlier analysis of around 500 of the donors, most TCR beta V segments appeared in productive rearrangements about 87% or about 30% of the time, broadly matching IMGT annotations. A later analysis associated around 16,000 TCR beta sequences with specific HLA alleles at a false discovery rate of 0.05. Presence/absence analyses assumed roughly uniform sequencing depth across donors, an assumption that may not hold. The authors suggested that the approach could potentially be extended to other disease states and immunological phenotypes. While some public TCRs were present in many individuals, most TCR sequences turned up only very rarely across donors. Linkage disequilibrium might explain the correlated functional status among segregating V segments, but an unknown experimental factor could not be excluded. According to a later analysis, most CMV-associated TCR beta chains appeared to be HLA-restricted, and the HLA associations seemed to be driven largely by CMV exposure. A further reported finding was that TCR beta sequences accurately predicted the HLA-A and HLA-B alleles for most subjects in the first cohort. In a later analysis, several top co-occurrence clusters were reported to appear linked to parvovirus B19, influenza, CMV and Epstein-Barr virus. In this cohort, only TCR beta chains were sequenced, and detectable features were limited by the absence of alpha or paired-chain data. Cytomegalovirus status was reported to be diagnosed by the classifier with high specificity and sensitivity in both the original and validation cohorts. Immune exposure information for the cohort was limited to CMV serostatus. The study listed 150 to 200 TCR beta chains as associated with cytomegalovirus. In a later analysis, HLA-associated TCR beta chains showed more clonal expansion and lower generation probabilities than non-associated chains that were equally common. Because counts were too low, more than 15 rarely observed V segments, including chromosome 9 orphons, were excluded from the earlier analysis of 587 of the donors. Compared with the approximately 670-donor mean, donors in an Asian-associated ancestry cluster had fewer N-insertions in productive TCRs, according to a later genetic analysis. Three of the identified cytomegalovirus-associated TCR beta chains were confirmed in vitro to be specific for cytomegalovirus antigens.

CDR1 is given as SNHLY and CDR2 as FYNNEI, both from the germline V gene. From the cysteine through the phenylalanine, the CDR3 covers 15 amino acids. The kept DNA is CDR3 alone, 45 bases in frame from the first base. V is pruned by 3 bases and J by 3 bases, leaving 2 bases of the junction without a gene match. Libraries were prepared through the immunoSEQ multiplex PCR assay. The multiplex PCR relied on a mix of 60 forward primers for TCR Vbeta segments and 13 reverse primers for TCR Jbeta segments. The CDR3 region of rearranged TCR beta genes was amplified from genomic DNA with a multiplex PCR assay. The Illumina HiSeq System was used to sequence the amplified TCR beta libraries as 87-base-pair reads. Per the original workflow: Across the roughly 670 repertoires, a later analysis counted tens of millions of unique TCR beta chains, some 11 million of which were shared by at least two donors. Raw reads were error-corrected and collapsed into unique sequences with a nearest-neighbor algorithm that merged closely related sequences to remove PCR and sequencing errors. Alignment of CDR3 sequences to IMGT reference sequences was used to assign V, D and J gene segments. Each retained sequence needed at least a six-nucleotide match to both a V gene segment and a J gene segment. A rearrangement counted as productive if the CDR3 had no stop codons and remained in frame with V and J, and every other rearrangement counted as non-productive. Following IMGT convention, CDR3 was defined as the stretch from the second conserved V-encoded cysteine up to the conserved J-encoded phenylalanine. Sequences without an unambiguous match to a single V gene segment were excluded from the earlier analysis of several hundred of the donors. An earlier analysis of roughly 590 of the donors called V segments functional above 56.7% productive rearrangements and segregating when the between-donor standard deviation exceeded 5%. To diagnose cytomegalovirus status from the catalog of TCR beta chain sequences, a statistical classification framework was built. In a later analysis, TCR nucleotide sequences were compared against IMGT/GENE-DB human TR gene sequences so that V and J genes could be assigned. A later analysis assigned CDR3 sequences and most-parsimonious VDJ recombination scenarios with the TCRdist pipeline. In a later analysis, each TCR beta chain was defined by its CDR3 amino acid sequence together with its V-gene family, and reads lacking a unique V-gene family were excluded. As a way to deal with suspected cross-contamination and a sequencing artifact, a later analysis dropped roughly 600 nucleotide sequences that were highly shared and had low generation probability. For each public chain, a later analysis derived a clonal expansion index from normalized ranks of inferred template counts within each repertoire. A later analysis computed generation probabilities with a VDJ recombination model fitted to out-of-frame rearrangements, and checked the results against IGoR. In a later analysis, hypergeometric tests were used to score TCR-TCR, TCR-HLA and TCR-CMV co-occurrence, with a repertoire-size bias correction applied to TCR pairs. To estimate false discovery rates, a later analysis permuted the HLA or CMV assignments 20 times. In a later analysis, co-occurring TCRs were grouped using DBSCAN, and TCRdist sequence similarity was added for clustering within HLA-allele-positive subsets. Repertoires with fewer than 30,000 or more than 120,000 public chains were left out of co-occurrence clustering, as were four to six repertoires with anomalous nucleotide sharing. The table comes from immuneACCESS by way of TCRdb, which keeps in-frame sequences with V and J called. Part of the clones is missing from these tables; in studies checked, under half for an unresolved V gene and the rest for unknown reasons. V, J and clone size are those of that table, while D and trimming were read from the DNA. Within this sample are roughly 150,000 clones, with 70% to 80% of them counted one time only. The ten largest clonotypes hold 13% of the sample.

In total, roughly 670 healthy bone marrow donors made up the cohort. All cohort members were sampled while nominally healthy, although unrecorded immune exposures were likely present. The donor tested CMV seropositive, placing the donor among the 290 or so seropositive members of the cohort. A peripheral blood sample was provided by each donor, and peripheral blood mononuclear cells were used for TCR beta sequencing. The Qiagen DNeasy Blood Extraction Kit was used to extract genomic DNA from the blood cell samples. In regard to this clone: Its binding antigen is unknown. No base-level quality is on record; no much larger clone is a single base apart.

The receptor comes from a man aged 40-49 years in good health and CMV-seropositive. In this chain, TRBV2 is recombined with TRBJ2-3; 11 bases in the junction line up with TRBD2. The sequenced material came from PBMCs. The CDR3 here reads CASSEGLAETDTQYF. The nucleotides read TGTGCCAGCAGTGAGGGACTAGCGGAGACAGATACGCAGTATTTT.